Each of the 2 T cell receptor beta chains below was sequenced from the same sample in a study of blood T cell repertoires in COVID-19. Sequenced by immunoSEQ multiplex PCR; TCRdb stores in-frame clones only, minus some. This sample has 45,000 to 55,000 clones, with 80% to 90% found just once. Sequenced input: peripheral blood. These receptors were taken from a man aged 50-60 years with active COVID-19.

This clone occurred a few times. V gene TRBV5-5 combines with J gene TRBJ1-3, with D perhaps matching TRBD1 (6 bases). Germline V lookup: CDR1 SGHKS, CDR2 YYEKEE (reference sequence). The length of the CDR3 is 15 residues. The V gene lost 4 bases and the J gene lost 4 bases, with 15 bases spanning the gap. CDR3 nucleotide sequence: TGTGCCAGCAGCCCAGGACAGATCAGCGGAAACACCATATATTTT. Translated, it gives CASSPGQISGNTIYF.

The chain couples TRBV5-6 to TRBJ2-3, with 7 bases matching TRBD1. The CDR3 totals 13 residues. V was clipped by 4 bases and J by 3 bases; unmatched bases: 2. Germline V gives CDR1 SGHDT, CDR2 YYEEEE. CDR3 DNA sequence: TGTGCCAGCAGCCGCAGGGGGACAGATACGCAGTATTTT. Its translation is CASSRRGTDTQYF.